Shown below are 15 T cell receptor beta chains from a single sample sequenced in a study of shared clonotypes between healthy human individuals. Libraries were prepared by immunoSEQ multiplex PCR; TCRdb keeps only in-frame clonotypes and omits some of them. The repertoire has over a million clones, about 96% of them found once; the top ten carry roughly 1.2%. Material: naive CD4+ T cells sorted from blood. Described subset: CD45RA+ positively selected. The origin of the receptors is a man younger than 40 in good health.

This rearrangement joins TRBV5-4 to TRBJ2-7; D could derive from TRBD1 or TRBD2 (5 bases each). This CDR3 region has 16 residues. V was pared by 4 bases and J by 5 bases, with 22 bases between. CDR1 is SGHNT, CDR2 YYREEE, per germline (reference sequence). The CDR3 nucleotides are TGTGCCAGCAGCGCCCCGGGACGTTGGAACGTCCACGAGCAGTACTTC. Amino acids: CASSAPGRWNVHEQYF.

The chain combines TRBV2 with TRBJ1-4; possibly TRBD1 for D (5 bases). The CDR3 loop spans 15 amino acids. Deletions cut 5 bases from V and 5 bases from J, with 15 bases between. CDR1 and CDR2 from the germline V gene are SNHLY and FYNNEI. CDR3 in DNA: TGTGCCAGCAGTAGGAGGGGACCCTCAAATGAAAAACTGTTTTTT. Translating it yields CASSRRGPSNEKLFF. Full variable domain (outside the CDR3, taken from reference TRBV2 and TRBJ1-4): EPEVTQTPSHQVTQMGQEVILRCVPISNHLYFYWYRQILGQKVEFLVSFYNNEISEKSEIFDDQFSVERPDGSNFTLKIRSTKLEDSAMYFCASSRRGPSNEKLFFGSGTQLSVL.

The chain recombines TRBV7-2 with TRBJ2-7; the match to TRBD1 covers 11 bases. CDR3 size: 17 residues. Germline-derived CDR1 and CDR2 are SGHTA and FQGNSA. V was pared by 1 base and J by 2 bases, with 7 bases of the junction left unmatched. Here the CDR3 reads CASSLVRDRGFPYEQYF. CDR3 coding DNA: TGTGCCAGCAGCTTAGTCCGGGACAGGGGGTTTCCCTACGAGCAGTACTTC. Variable domain in full (rest from reference TRBV7-2 and TRBJ2-7): GAGVSQSPSNKVTEKGKDVELRCDPISGHTALYWYRQSLGQGLEFLIYFQGNSAPDKSGLPSDRFSAERTGGSVSTLTIQRTQQEDSAVYLCASSLVRDRGFPYEQYFGPGTRLTVT.

The rearrangement uses TRBV10-3 and TRBJ2-7; 12 bases agree with TRBD1. The V gene's germline CDR1 is ENHRY and CDR2 SYGVKD. V lost 6 bases and J lost 7; bases outside the gene matches: 7. CDR3 length equals 14 residues. The CDR3 loop reads CAIRPGQGAGEQYF. CDR3 sequence (DNA): TGTGCCATCAGGCCGGGACAGGGGGCTGGAGAGCAGTACTTC.

This clone appeared a single time. V usage is TRBV7-8 and J usage is TRBJ1-5, with D tentatively TRBD1 (6 bases). The CDR3 consists of 15 residues. Per germline, CDR1 SGHVS and CDR2 FQNEAQ. With 1 base removed from V and 2 bases from J, the gap between germline ends came to 9 bases. The CDR3: CASSLVGAGNQPQHF. The CDR3 DNA sequence: TGTGCCAGCAGCTTAGTGGGGGCGGGCAATCAGCCCCAGCATTTT.

The V and J genes are TRBV7-6 and TRBJ2-1; D is undetermined. The CDR3 is made up of 13 amino acids. Trimming shortened V by 1 base and J by 7 bases, and 8 bases separated the two germline ends. Germline V lookup: CDR1 SGHVS, CDR2 FNYEAQ. CDR3 bases: TGTGCCAGCAGCTTAGGAGTGGTAAATGAGCAGTTCTTC. As protein: CASSLGVVNEQFF.

The count of this clone is one. This chain links TRBV29-1 with TRBJ2-7; D may be TRBD2 (6 bases). This CDR3 comprises 15 residues. The germline gives CDR1 SQVTM, CDR2 ANQGSEA. Trimming pared 6 bases from V and 0 bases from J, leaving 18 bases between. CDR3 amino acids: CSVIDLAGLSYEQYF. CDR3 coding DNA: TGCAGCGTGATAGATTTGGCGGGGCTCTCCTACGAGCAGTACTTC.

This sequence joins TRBV9 and TRBJ2-3; perhaps D is TRBD1 or TRBD2 (5 bases each). The V and J ends lost 0 bases and 8 bases respectively, with 19 bases between them. The germline V gene encodes CDR1 SGDLS and CDR2 YYNGEE. There are 16 residues in the CDR3. The CDR3 here is CASSVEAPIGTGTQYF. The CDR3 region has the DNA TGTGCCAGCAGCGTAGAGGCCCCGATCGGGACCGGTACGCAGTATTTT.

This clone was counted a single time. The V and J genes are TRBV7-8 and TRBJ2-3; 7 nucleotides agree with TRBD1. Germline assignment: CDR1 SGHVS and CDR2 FQNEAQ. This CDR3 region has 16 residues. J gave up 4 bases and V 2 bases, and 9 bases lay outside the gene matches. This CDR3 is CASSLQAGGLADTQYF. As DNA, the CDR3 is TGTGCCAGCAGCTTACAGGCAGGGGGATTGGCAGATACGCAGTATTTT.

The chain links TRBV10-3 to TRBJ2-1, with 7 bases that match TRBD2. Germline V gene data show CDR1 as ENHRY and CDR2 as SYGVKD. The CDR3 runs to 14 residues. V shed 6 bases and J 0 bases; nucleotides not matched to a gene: 2. The CDR3 DNA is TGTGCCATCAGGTCTAGCGGCTCCTACAATGAGCAGTTCTTC. As protein: CAIRSSGSYNEQFF.

This clone was detected only once. This chain links TRBV18 with TRBJ2-7; D unclear. Trimming removed 3 bases at V and 3 bases at J, with 12 bases between. Germline assignment: CDR1 KGHSH and CDR2 LQKENI. The CDR3 runs 14 residues. CDR3 in DNA: TGTGCCAGCTCACCGAACAGAAACCACTACGAGCAGTACTTC. Protein: CASSPNRNHYEQYF.

This chain uses TRBV6-1 with TRBJ2-7; TRBD1 matches 9 bases. J was trimmed by 4 bases and V by 6 bases; bases with no gene match: 7. CDR1 and CDR2 from the germline V gene are MNHNS and SASEGT. CDR3 length equals 14 residues. The CDR3 is CASRSPGTGYEQYF. CDR3 DNA sequence: TGTGCCAGCAGGTCTCCCGGGACAGGGTACGAGCAGTACTTC.

This clone was recorded only once. This chain connects TRBV28 to TRBJ2-7; D is perhaps TRBD1 (5 bases). CDR1 and CDR2 from the germline V gene are MDHEN and SYDVKM. The CDR3 sequence is 13 residues long. Trimming took off 6 bases at V and 1 base at J, with 10 bases between the two ends. CDR3 DNA sequence: TGTGCCAGCAGCTTTGGACATTCCTACGAGCAGTACTTC. Translation gives CASSFGHSYEQYF.

This clone was seen just once. This rearrangement joins TRBV29-1 to TRBJ1-1, with unresolved D. The CDR3 contains 12 residues. In germline, CDR1 is SQVTM, CDR2 ANQGSEA. V lost 2 bases, J lost 1 base, and 5 bases lay in between. The CDR3 loop is CSVEYENTEAFF. The CDR3 nucleotides are TGCAGCGTTGAATACGAGAACACTGAAGCTTTCTTT.

As DNA, the CDR3 is TGTGCCAGCAGCTTAAGTGTGGACTACAATGAGCAGTTCTTC. The encoded protein is CASSLSVDYNEQFF. The chain employs TRBV11-2 and TRBJ2-1, with unresolved D. The CDR3 sequence is 14 residues long. Germline V gene lookup returns CDR1 SGHAT and CDR2 FQNNGV. V dropped 2 bases and J dropped 3 bases, with 8 bases sitting between them.